One sample yielded the 30 T cell receptor beta chains listed below, sequenced in a study of blood T cells in healthy people across ages. A sample-barcoded 5' primer and a J-beta primer mix were used in a second PCR of about 6 to 11 cycles. MiXCR, run by TCRdb on the 5' RACE reads, gives a single entry per CDR3 protein. The table has about 690,000 distinct CDR3 sequences, 40% to 45% seen once; the top ten hold approximately 31%. The sequenced material came from blood. These TCRs come from a man older than 75 in good health.

This clonotype was counted between two and nine times. The gene calls are TRBV29-1 and TRBJ2-7; D gene uncertain. The V end lost 8 bases, the J end lost 2 bases, and 10 bases lay between the germline ends. The CDR3 sequence is 11 residues long. In germline, CDR1 is SQVTM, CDR2 ANQGSEA. The CDR3 DNA follows: TGCAGCATCGGTCTTCCCTACGAGCAGTACTTC. This translates into CSIGLPYEQYF.

The table lists this clonotype with many counts. V and J are TRBV28 and TRBJ2-7; D is perhaps TRBD1 (6 bases). This CDR3 region has 14 residues. Germline loops: CDR1 MDHEN, CDR2 SYDVKM. Between the trimmed V and J ends, which lost 7 bases and 0 bases, there was a span of 13 bases. The CDR3 sequence is CASTLQGPSYEQYF. For the CDR3, the DNA is TGTGCCAGCACCCTACAGGGTCCCTCCTACGAGCAGTACTTC.

This clonotype was picked up a small number of times. This chain uses TRBV4-2 with TRBJ2-5; 8 bases are a match to TRBD2. CDR1 is LGHNA and CDR2 is YNFKEQ in the germline V gene. This CDR3 is 17 amino acids long. V shed 0 bases, J shed 11 bases, and the junction held 17 bases outside the gene matches. CDR3 amino acids: CASSQDGAGGVYNEQYF. CDR3 DNA: TGTGCCAGCAGCCAAGATGGGGCGGGGGGTGTTTACAATGAGCAGTACTTC.

V gene TRBV7-9 combines with J gene TRBJ2-5; a possible D gene is TRBD1 (6 bases). Trimming cost V 1 base and J 2 bases, with 17 bases left between them. Looked up from germline, CDR1 is SEHNR and CDR2 is FQNEAQ (reference sequence). This CDR3 has 17 amino acids. CDR3 bases: TGTGCCAGCAGCTTAGTCGGCAGGGGCGGTCCGCAAGAGACCCAGTACTTC. Protein: CASSLVGRGGPQETQYF. The whole variable domain, filled in from reference TRBV7-9 and TRBJ2-5, reads DTGVSQNPRHKITKRGQNVTFRCDPISEHNRLYWYRQTLGQGPEFLTYFQNEAQLEKSRLLSDRFSAERPKGSFSTLEIQRTEQGDSAMYLCASSLVGRGGPQETQYFGPGTRLLVL.

This clonotype occurred a few times. J is TRBJ2-1 and V is TRBV29-1, with D hard to call. This CDR3 spans 12 amino acids. CDR1 is SQVTM, CDR2 ANQGSEA, per germline. The ends were cut back, 4 bases at V and 6 bases at J, with 10 bases in the middle. Written as DNA, the CDR3 is TGCAGCGTTGCCCGGGTAACCAATGAGCAGTTCTTC. This translates into CSVARVTNEQFF.

This clonotype came up a few times. The V and J genes are TRBV7-2 and TRBJ1-2; 7 positions agree with TRBD1. Losses at the gene ends were 5 bases for V and 10 bases for J; bases not matched to a gene: 7. The CDR3 has 12 amino acids. Germline CDR1 and CDR2: SGHTA and FQGNSA. CDR3 bases: TGTGCCAGCAGCATCGGGACAGTGGACTACACCTTC. This gives the protein CASSIGTVDYTF.

This clonotype was detected a few times. This chain joins TRBV5-1 and TRBJ1-6; D ambiguous. The CDR3 extends over 13 amino acids. Trimming cost V 0 bases and J 10 bases, with 8 bases left between them. Germline assignment: CDR1 SGHRS and CDR2 YFSETQ. The CDR3 region is CASSLEGSSPLHF. CDR3 nucleotide sequence: TGCGCCAGCAGCTTGGAAGGCAGCTCACCCCTCCACTTT. Based on the CDR3 plus reference TRBV5-1 and TRBJ1-6, the full variable domain is KAGVTQTPRYLIKTRGQQVTLSCSPISGHRSVSWYQQTPGQGLQFLFEYFSETQRNKGNFPGRFSGRQFSNSRSEMNVSTLELGDSALYLCASSLEGSSPLHFGNGTRLTVT.

The J gene is TRBJ2-7, the V gene TRBV7-9; 8 bases are shared with TRBD1. There are 17 residues in the CDR3. Germline trimming cut 8 bases from V and 2 bases from J; bases unmatched to any gene: 17. Germline CDR1 SEHNR, CDR2 FQNEAQ (reference sequence). The CDR3 bases are TGTGCCAGCCAGCAGCTCGGTGGAACAGGGGGTCCCTACGAGCAGTACTTC. Its translation is CASQQLGGTGGPYEQYF.

This chain joins TRBV20-1 and TRBJ2-1; D call uncertain. The CDR3 is made up of 13 amino acids. The V gene lost 5 bases and the J gene lost 0 bases, with 8 bases spanning the gap. The germline V gene encodes CDR1 DFQATT and CDR2 SNEGSKA (reference sequence). CDR3 nucleotides: TGCAGTGCTCTCAAGAGCTCCTACAATGAGCAGTTCTTC. Translation gives CSALKSSYNEQFF.

This clonotype was seen more than once but under ten times. V is TRBV20-1 and J is TRBJ2-3, with a tentative D call TRBD2 (6 bases). V dropped 0 bases and J dropped 7 bases, with 14 bases sitting between them. CDR3 size: 14 residues. Germline V gene data show CDR1 as DFQATT and CDR2 as SNEGSKA (reference sequence). The CDR3 DNA sequence: TGCAGTGCTAGAGACCGGGCGGGGTATAATACGCAGTATTTT. Its translation is CSARDRAGYNTQYF.

This clonotype appeared a few times. The J gene is TRBJ2-7, the V gene TRBV20-1, with 8 bases lining up with TRBD1. J lost 2 bases, V lost 1 base, and 7 bases had no gene match. Germline loops: CDR1 DFQATT, CDR2 SNEGSKA (reference sequence). The CDR3 consists of 15 residues. The CDR3 protein is CSARVWDRLTYEQYF. CDR3 coding DNA: TGCAGTGCTAGAGTTTGGGACAGGCTGACCTACGAGCAGTACTTC.

The table lists this clonotype with a few counts. The chain joins TRBV11-2 to TRBJ2-5; D is unresolved. Germline CDR1 is SGHAT and CDR2 is FQNNGV. The CDR3 is 13 amino acids. V lost 5 bases and J lost 3, with 10 bases in between. The CDR3 here is CASSPSLKETQYF. The CDR3 DNA reads TGTGCCAGCAGCCCCAGTTTAAAAGAGACCCAGTACTTC.

Details on this clonotype: Being one base from a much bigger clone, this may be a read error. This chain connects TRBV7-2 to TRBJ2-1; 13 positions match TRBD2. The CDR3 consists of 16 residues. Germline CDR1 SGHTA, CDR2 FQGNSA. The CDR3 is CASSSAGLAGNKEQFF. The DNA of the CDR3 is TGTGCCAGCAGCTCCGCGGGACTAGCGGGAAACAAGGAGCAGTTCTTC.

This clonotype has a single count. The chain recombines TRBV7-9 with TRBJ2-1; possibly TRBD1 for D (7 bases). The J call may be faulty, since TRBJ2-7 better matches the DNA end. Germline assignment: CDR1 SEHNR and CDR2 FQNEAQ (reference sequence). The CDR3 runs 19 residues. In DNA form, the CDR3 reads TGTGCCAATTCAGGAGGGCAGGGGGTTCAGAGAAATCCCTACAATGAGCAGTACTTC. It yields the protein CANSGGQGVQRNPYNEQYF.

This clonotype has a handful of counts. V usage is TRBV20-1 and J usage is TRBJ2-7; D might be TRBD1 or TRBD2, each matching 5 bases. Trimming removed 6 bases at V and 0 bases at J, with 9 bases between. CDR3 length equals 12 residues. Germline V gene data show CDR1 as DFQATT and CDR2 as SNEGSKA (reference sequence). The CDR3 loop is CSASGRSYEQYF. The CDR3 nucleotides read TGCAGTGCATCGGGACGCTCCTACGAGCAGTACTTC.

The rearrangement links TRBV20-1 to TRBJ1-6; 7 bases fit TRBD1. Losses at the gene ends were 3 bases for V and 11 bases for J; bases not matched to a gene: 7. There are 13 residues in the CDR3. The germline CDR1 and CDR2 sequences are DFQATT and SNEGSKA (reference sequence). The CDR3 protein is CSARKGAMAPLHF. CDR3 sequence (DNA): TGCAGTGCTAGGAAGGGGGCTATGGCACCCCTCCACTTT.

For this clonotype: A much larger clone sits a single nucleotide away, making a read error possible. V and J are TRBV5-5 and TRBJ1-6; D is unresolved. V gave up 3 bases and J gave up 7 bases, with 8 bases separating them. Germline V lookup: CDR1 SGHKS, CDR2 YYEKEE (reference sequence). The CDR3 totals 13 residues. Written as DNA, the CDR3 is TGTGCCAGCAGCTGGAGTCCCAATTCACCCCTCCACTTT. Translation: CASSWSPNSPLHF.

This clonotype was detected only a few times. The CDR3 DNA reads as TGCAGCGTTGGTCTGCGGGGAGGCTACAATGAGCAGTTCTTC. This translates into CSVGLRGGYNEQFF. This rearrangement joins TRBV29-1 to TRBJ2-1, with a possible D match to TRBD2 (6 bases). This CDR3 has 14 residues. The germline V gene has CDR1 SQVTM and CDR2 ANQGSEA. Trimming stripped 4 bases from V and 3 bases from J, with 13 bases between.

The sample holds one count of this clonotype. The chain employs TRBV20-1 and TRBJ2-1, with TRBD1 matching over 10 bases. Germline values: CDR1 DFQATT, CDR2 SNEGSKA (reference sequence). The V gene end was trimmed by 3 bases and the J gene end by 7 bases; junction bases not matched to a gene: 6. The CDR3 totals 14 residues. The CDR3 loop reads CSASRGQGGNEQFF. The DNA for the CDR3 is TGCAGTGCTAGTCGCGGACAGGGGGGTAATGAGCAGTTCTTC.

The V gene is TRBV4-2, the J gene TRBJ2-1, with no clear D. The CDR3 is made up of 16 amino acids. Germline V lookup: CDR1 LGHNA, CDR2 YNFKEQ. The V gene lost 0 bases and the J gene lost 1 base, with 10 bases spanning the gap. In DNA form, the CDR3 reads TGTGCCAGCAGCCAAGACCCCCGTGCTTCCTACAATGAGCAGTTCTTC. Amino acids: CASSQDPRASYNEQFF.

At least ten counts were recorded for this clonotype. The CDR3 region is CASSLGWEAKNIQYF. Here the CDR3 DNA reads TGCGCCAGCAGCTTGGGCTGGGAGGCCAAAAACATTCAGTACTTC. The chain employs TRBV5-1 and TRBJ2-4; D is possibly TRBD2 (5 bases). Germline loops: CDR1 SGHRS, CDR2 YFSETQ. The CDR3 length is 15 residues. V lost 0 bases to trimming and J lost 1 base, with 8 bases between them.

This clonotype has just a few counts. The CDR3 here is CAGISGSLYEQYF. The CDR3 DNA is TGTGCCGGGATAAGCGGGAGCCTCTACGAGCAGTACTTC. The chain combines TRBV28 with TRBJ2-7; 8 nucleotides agree with TRBD2. V lost 11 bases to trimming and J lost 3 bases; unmatched junction nucleotides: 9. The CDR3 spans 13 residues. Germline V lookup: CDR1 MDHEN, CDR2 SYDVKM.

The chain joins TRBV6-5 to TRBJ2-6; unclear D gene. V was pared by 5 bases and J by 0 bases, with 8 bases between. This CDR3 has 15 amino acids. Germline V gene data show CDR1 as MNHEY and CDR2 as SVGAGI. CDR3 nucleotides: TGTGCCAGCAGTGATAAGAGCTCTGGGGCCAACGTCCTGACTTTC. The encoded protein is CASSDKSSGANVLTF.

The chain employs TRBV20-1 and TRBJ1-2; D remains ambiguous. Germline CDR1 DFQATT, CDR2 SNEGSKA (reference sequence). The CDR3 covers 15 residues. V lost 1 base and J lost 4, with 16 bases in between. CDR3 protein: CSARAFRLGSYGYTF. DNA for the CDR3: TGCAGTGCTAGAGCTTTTCGGCTGGGGAGCTATGGCTACACCTTC.

This clonotype has just a few counts. The chain recombines TRBV11-1 with TRBJ2-5; D perhaps matches TRBD2 (5 bases). Germline V CDR1 and CDR2: SGHAT, FQDESV (reference sequence). V was cut by 5 bases and J by 11 bases, with 18 bases left in between. This CDR3 contains 13 residues. CDR3 nucleotide sequence: TGTGCCAGCAGCGACCTATCTAGCAATGAGCAGTACTTC. It specifies CASSDLSSNEQYF.

This clonotype was observed at least ten times. The chain uses TRBV5-1 and TRBJ2-7, with D perhaps assigned TRBD1 or TRBD2 (5 bases each). The germline CDR1 and CDR2 sequences are SGHRS and YFSETQ. The CDR3 has 13 residues. V lost 4 bases, J lost 3 bases, and 11 bases lay in between. This CDR3 reads CASSARDVYEQYF. CDR3 nucleotides: TGCGCCAGCAGCGCCCGGGACGTCTACGAGCAGTACTTC.

CDR3 coding DNA: TGTGCCAGCAGCCAAGGGAGGGGCGCGGAGAATGAAAAACTGTTTTTT. It is translated as CASSQGRGAENEKLFF. This chain joins TRBV4-2 and TRBJ1-4; tentative D call: TRBD1 (5 bases). This CDR3 is 16 amino acids long. Per the germline V gene, CDR1 is LGHNA and CDR2 is YNFKEQ. Trimming shortened V by 1 base and J by 5 bases, and 14 bases separated the two germline ends.

Concerning this clonotype: One end of the junction fails to match germline, which may point to a read error. The V gene is TRBV12-3 or TRBV12-4, the J gene TRBJ2-1; TRBD2 aligns across 11 bases. The CDR3 runs 19 residues. The DNA for the CDR3 is TGTGCCAGCAGTGGGGGTCCTAGCGGGGGGCTACACTCCTACAATGAGCAGTTTTTC. This sequence encodes CASSGGPSGGLHSYNEQFF.

This clonotype appeared a few times. V is TRBV6-2 or TRBV6-3 and J is TRBJ2-1, with D possibly being TRBD2 (5 bases). The CDR3 is 15 residues long. Germline CDR1 is MNHEY and CDR2 is SVGEGT. V was shortened by 0 bases and J by 9 bases, with 15 bases between the two germline ends. CDR3 nucleotide sequence: TGTGCCAGCAGTTACTCAACTCGCGGGCTTGGTGAGCAGTTCTTC. Residues: CASSYSTRGLGEQFF.

CDR3 in amino acids: CAIKRTGGWGSEQYF. Here the CDR3 DNA reads TGTGCCATCAAGAGGACAGGGGGTTGGGGCTCCGAGCAGTACTTC. The chain joins TRBV2 to TRBJ2-7; 10 nucleotides line up with TRBD1. The CDR3 is 15 residues long. Germline V lookup: CDR1 SNHLY, CDR2 FYNNEI. Losses at the gene ends were 10 bases for V and 6 bases for J; bases not matched to a gene: 15.